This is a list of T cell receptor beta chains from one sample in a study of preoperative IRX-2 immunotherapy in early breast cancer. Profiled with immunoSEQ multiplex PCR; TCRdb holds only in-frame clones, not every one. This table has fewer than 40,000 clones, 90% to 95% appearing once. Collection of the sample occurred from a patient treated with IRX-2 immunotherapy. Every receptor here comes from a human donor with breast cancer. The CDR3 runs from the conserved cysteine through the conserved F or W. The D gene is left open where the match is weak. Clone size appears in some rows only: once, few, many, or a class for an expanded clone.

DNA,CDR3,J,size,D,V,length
TGTGCCAGCAGCTTGGCGGCTAACTATGGCTACACCTTC,CASSLAANYGYTF,TRBJ1-2,.,.,TRBV5-4,13
TGCGCCAGCAGCCACCCTCGGGACAGTTCTAATGAAAAACTGTTTTTT,CASSHPRDSSNEKLFF,TRBJ1-4,.,TRBD1,TRBV4-1,16
TGTGCCAGCACCCTAGGGGGGGGCCTCCAAGAGACCCAGTACTTC,CASTLGGGLQETQYF,TRBJ2-5,.,.,TRBV28,15
TGTGCCTGGAGTCAGGGATCTTCAGATACGCAGTATTTT,CAWSQGSSDTQYF,TRBJ2-3,.,.,TRBV30,13
TGTGCCAGCACTTTGACAGGGAGGAACACTGAAGCTTTCTTT,CASTLTGRNTEAFF,TRBJ1-1,.,TRBD1,TRBV2,14
TGTGCCATCAGCGAGTTAACCTACGAGCAGTACTTC,CAISELTYEQYF,TRBJ2-7,.,.,TRBV10-3,12
TGTGCCAGCAGTTCCGCGGGACAGAGCTCCTACAATGAGCAGTTCTTC,CASSSAGQSSYNEQFF,TRBJ2-1,.,.,TRBV28,16
TGTGCCAGCAGCTGGGTGGGGCGAGAGACCCAGTACTTC,CASSWVGRETQYF,TRBJ2-5,.,.,TRBV11-2,13
TGTGCCAGCAGTTTGGCAGGGGGGAACACTGAAGCTTTCTTT,CASSLAGGNTEAFF,TRBJ1-1,.,TRBD1,TRBV27,14
TGCGCCAGCAGCCAAGATGATTGGAGGGCATCAGGGCTCGCCGGGGAGCTGTTTTTT,CASSQDDWRASGLAGELFF,TRBJ2-2,.,.,TRBV4-1,19
TGTGCCAGCAGCTTAGAGGGTCTAACCACAGATACGCAGTATTTT,CASSLEGLTTDTQYF,TRBJ2-3,.,.,TRBV11-3,15
TGTGCCAGCAGCTTAGTCCTAGCTCCTAGTGCCGGGGAGCTGTTTTTT,CASSLVLAPSAGELFF,TRBJ2-2,.,.,TRBV11-3,16
TGCAGCGTTGCCGACAGGGGGCACTACGAGCAGTACTTC,CSVADRGHYEQYF,TRBJ2-7,.,TRBD1,TRBV29-1,13
TGTGCCAGTAGTAGACAGGGTCTCGGTTCAGCCGGGGAGACCCAGTACTTC,CASSRQGLGSAGETQYF,TRBJ2-5,.,TRBD1,TRBV19,17
TGTGCCAGCACCGGGACTTCCTACGAGCAGTACTTC,CASTGTSYEQYF,TRBJ2-7,.,.,TRBV28,12
TGTGCCAGCAGCCAATTTATCCGGGACCTGCGAGGCTACACCTTC,CASSQFIRDLRGYTF,TRBJ1-2,.,.,TRBV14,15
TGTGCCAGCAGCGGCAGGGCAACTAATGAAAAACTGTTTTTT,CASSGRATNEKLFF,TRBJ1-4,.,.,TRBV6-1,14
TGTGCCAGTAGTCTCGGACAGACTACATGGCCCCAGCATTTT,CASSLGQTTWPQHF,TRBJ1-5,.,.,TRBV19,14
TGTGCCACCAGCAGGGTCAACAGGGCCTCCTACAATGAGCAGTTCTTC,CATSRVNRASYNEQFF,TRBJ2-1,.,.,TRBV15,16
TGTGCCAGCAGTGACTCCCCACTAACTGGGAATGAGCAGTTCTTC,CASSDSPLTGNEQFF,TRBJ2-1,.,.,TRBV6-4,15
TGTGCCATCAGTCAGGGTCTCCGGGAGACCCAGTACTTC,CAISQGLRETQYF,TRBJ2-5,.,.,TRBV10-3,13
TGTGCCAGCAGCCAAGATCGGAGGGGGCATGGAAACACCATATATTTT,CASSQDRRGHGNTIYF,TRBJ1-3,.,TRBD1,TRBV4-2,16
TGCGCCAGCAGCCAACCGGGCACAGGGTTGATTGGGACTCCCAATGAGCAGTTCTTC,CASSQPGTGLIGTPNEQFF,TRBJ2-1,.,.,TRBV4-1,19
TGTGCCAGCAGCCCATCACAGGGACGAAACGAGCAGTACTTC,CASSPSQGRNEQYF,TRBJ2-7,.,.,TRBV6-6,14
TGTGCCAGCAGTTACTCAACTAGCGGGATGGGCTACGAGCAGTACTTC,CASSYSTSGMGYEQYF,TRBJ2-7,once,TRBD2,TRBV6-6,16
TGCGCCAGCAGTACAGGGGGAACCGGGCCCCAGCATTTT,CASSTGGTGPQHF,TRBJ1-5,.,TRBD1,TRBV5-1,13
TGCGCCAGCAGCTTGGCGGATTTCAACTATGGCTACACCTTC,CASSLADFNYGYTF,TRBJ1-2,.,.,TRBV5-1,14
TGCGCCAGCAGCCTAGGACTAGCGGGGAACACCTACGAGCAGTACTTC,CASSLGLAGNTYEQYF,TRBJ2-7,.,TRBD2,TRBV4-1,16
TGTGCCAGCAGTAAAGGACAGTTCTCTGGGGCCAACGTCCTGACTTTC,CASSKGQFSGANVLTF,TRBJ2-6,.,.,TRBV27,16
TGTGCTAGTGGTTCACCTGTGTCAGGGGATGTGGACGCCCTCCACTTT,CASGSPVSGDVDALHF,TRBJ1-6,.,.,TRBV12-5,16
TGTGCCAGTAGTTGGGGGGGAGCGGGAGAAGTCCACGAGCAGTACTTC,CASSWGGAGEVHEQYF,TRBJ2-7,.,TRBD2,TRBV19,16
TGTGCCAGCAGCTTAATTCGGCGGGATAAGGATACGCAGTATTTT,CASSLIRRDKDTQYF,TRBJ2-3,.,.,TRBV7-2,15
TGCGCCAGCAGTGGGACAGGGACCCCCTACGAGCAGTACTTC,CASSGTGTPYEQYF,TRBJ2-7,.,TRBD1,TRBV10-1,14
TGTGCCAGCAGCGTAACCCTAGCGGGAGATCGGTATGAGCAGTTCTTC,CASSVTLAGDRYEQFF,TRBJ2-1,.,TRBD2,TRBV9,16
TGCGCCAGCAGCTTGTGGGGGGACAGAATCTACGAGCAGTACTTC,CASSLWGDRIYEQYF,TRBJ2-7,.,.,TRBV5-1,15
TGTGCCTGGACGTCTGGCGCCGGGCAAAAACTGTTTTTT,CAWTSGAGQKLFF,TRBJ1-4,.,.,TRBV30,13
TGTGCCAGCAGTTTATCGCGACAGGGTTTTAATGAGCAGTTCTTC,CASSLSRQGFNEQFF,TRBJ2-1,.,TRBD1,TRBV27,15
TGTGCCAGCATGAGACTAAACTATGGCTACACCTTC,CASMRLNYGYTF,TRBJ1-2,.,.,TRBV28,12
TGTGCCAGCAGCACCTGGGACCCCCGATCGTTAACCTACGAGCAGTACTTC,CASSTWDPRSLTYEQYF,TRBJ2-7,.,.,TRBV7-2,17
TGTGCCAGCAGCCCATCAGGGGGAAGGGGCACTGAAGCTTTCTTT,CASSPSGGRGTEAFF,TRBJ1-1,.,TRBD1,TRBV7-6,15